These T cell receptor beta chains were read from a single sample in a study of CD8 T cells in ankylosing spondylitis. TCRdb processed the 5' RACE reads anew with MiXCR; each CDR3 protein has one entry. This sample has around 250,000 distinct CDR3 sequences, with roughly 32% found just once. The sample taken for sequencing was blood, either unsorted or a sorted T cell fraction (not recorded which). The receptor set was obtained from a male donor with ankylosing spondylitis or in good health (not recorded which). Each CDR3 is given with its conserved first and last residue. Each record gives: CDR3 DNA, CDR3 protein, J gene, V gene, clone size, D gene. The D gene is left open where the match is weak. Size values are once, few and many counts, or a class for expanded clones, and some rows have none.

cdr3_nt: TGCGCCAGCAGAGTGACAACCGGGGGGCCCCAGCATTTT
cdr3_aa: CASRVTTGGPQHF
j_call: TRBJ1-5
v_call: TRBV5-1
clone_size: -
d_call: -

cdr3_nt: TGCAGTACCCTCGGGGACAGGGTGGGGAAGACCCAGTACTTC
cdr3_aa: CSTLGDRVGKTQYF
j_call: TRBJ2-5
v_call: TRBV20-1
clone_size: few
d_call: TRBD1

cdr3_nt: TGCAGTGCCCATGACCCAGGGGCCCACTACGAGCAGTACTTC
cdr3_aa: CSAHDPGAHYEQYF
j_call: TRBJ2-7
v_call: TRBV20-1
clone_size: few
d_call: -

cdr3_nt: TGTGCCAGCAGCCCAACCATACGGGACAGTTTATACCGGCAGTACTTC
cdr3_aa: CASSPTIRDSLYRQYF
j_call: TRBJ2-7
v_call: TRBV3-1
clone_size: -
d_call: TRBD1

cdr3_nt: TGTGCCAGCAGCTTTCGGACAGGGTATGGCTACACCTTC
cdr3_aa: CASSFRTGYGYTF
j_call: TRBJ1-2
v_call: TRBV5-5
clone_size: -
d_call: TRBD1

cdr3_nt: TGCAGCGTTGAAGTCCGGGAACCCTACGAGCAGTACTTC
cdr3_aa: CSVEVREPYEQYF
j_call: TRBJ2-7
v_call: TRBV29-1
clone_size: -
d_call: -

cdr3_nt: TGCGCCAGCAGCTTGAACAACAATGAGCAGTTCTTC
cdr3_aa: CASSLNNNEQFF
j_call: TRBJ2-1
v_call: TRBV5-1
clone_size: few
d_call: -

cdr3_nt: TGCGCCAGCAGCTTTATCCAGGGATCCGTCGTTACGCAGTATTTT
cdr3_aa: CASSFIQGSVVTQYF
j_call: TRBJ2-3
v_call: TRBV5-1
clone_size: few
d_call: -

cdr3_nt: TGCAGTGCACGCAACCTCCTAGCGGGGGCCGGGGCCCAGTACTTC
cdr3_aa: CSARNLLAGAGAQYF
j_call: TRBJ2-5
v_call: TRBV20-1
clone_size: -
d_call: TRBD2

cdr3_nt: TGCAGCGTTACCGGCAGGCAAGAGACCCAGTACTTC
cdr3_aa: CSVTGRQETQYF
j_call: TRBJ2-5
v_call: TRBV29-1
clone_size: few
d_call: -

cdr3_nt: TGTGCCAGCAGCCAAGCGTGGACAGGGGCCTACGAGCAGTACTTC
cdr3_aa: CASSQAWTGAYEQYF
j_call: TRBJ2-7
v_call: TRBV4-2
clone_size: many
d_call: TRBD1

cdr3_nt: TGTGCCAGCAGCCCGACCCCGGGAGAGACCCAGTACTTC
cdr3_aa: CASSPTPGETQYF
j_call: TRBJ2-5
v_call: TRBV7-6
clone_size: -
d_call: -

cdr3_nt: TGTGCCAGCAGCTTTCTAGCGGGGGGGCGGTGGGATACGCAGTATTTT
cdr3_aa: CASSFLAGGRWDTQYF
j_call: TRBJ2-3
v_call: TRBV7-8
clone_size: -
d_call: TRBD2

cdr3_nt: TGCGCCAGCAGCTTTAGCAGCGGGGGGGAGTACAATGAGCAGTTCTTC
cdr3_aa: CASSFSSGGEYNEQFF
j_call: TRBJ2-1
v_call: TRBV5-1
clone_size: -
d_call: TRBD2

cdr3_nt: TGTGCCAGCAGTCAAGACCGGACCCACTACGAGCAGTACTTC
cdr3_aa: CASSQDRTHYEQYF
j_call: TRBJ2-7
v_call: TRBV6-2/TRBV6-3
clone_size: once
d_call: -

cdr3_nt: TGTGCCAGAAGCTCGAACAGGGGTGTTGCTTTCTTT
cdr3_aa: CARSSNRGVAFF
j_call: TRBJ1-1
v_call: TRBV5-3
clone_size: -
d_call: TRBD1

cdr3_nt: TGCAGTGTCAGGCGAGGAGATACGCAGTATTTT
cdr3_aa: CSVRRGDTQYF
j_call: TRBJ2-3
v_call: TRBV20-1
clone_size: few
d_call: -

cdr3_nt: TGTGCCAGCAGCTTAGCCGGGCAGGGGTGGGGTGAAAAACTGTTTTTT
cdr3_aa: CASSLAGQGWGEKLFF
j_call: TRBJ1-4
v_call: TRBV7-8
clone_size: -
d_call: -

cdr3_nt: TGTGCCAGCAGCCCTAGCGGGGCTACCGGAGAGACCCAGTACTTC
cdr3_aa: CASSPSGATGETQYF
j_call: TRBJ2-5
v_call: TRBV12-3/TRBV12-4
clone_size: -
d_call: TRBD2

cdr3_nt: TGTGCCACCAGTGATTCAGGGCGCCTCACCGGGGAGCTGTTTTTT
cdr3_aa: CATSDSGRLTGELFF
j_call: TRBJ2-2
v_call: TRBV24-1
clone_size: few
d_call: -

cdr3_nt: TGTGCCAGCAGCTCAGCGGGGGCCCAGTACTTC
cdr3_aa: CASSSAGAQYF
j_call: TRBJ2-7
v_call: TRBV7-9
clone_size: -
d_call: TRBD2

cdr3_nt: TGTGCCAGCAGCTTAGGATATAGGGTACAAGAGACCCAGTACTTC
cdr3_aa: CASSLGYRVQETQYF
j_call: TRBJ2-5
v_call: TRBV7-6
clone_size: -
d_call: -

cdr3_nt: TGTGCCAGCAGCTGGGGGGGGGCCACAGATACGCAGTATTTT
cdr3_aa: CASSWGGATDTQYF
j_call: TRBJ2-3
v_call: TRBV12-3/TRBV12-4
clone_size: -
d_call: -

cdr3_nt: TGCAGTGCTAGAAGCGGGACAGGGTCTAATCAGCCCCAGCATTTT
cdr3_aa: CSARSGTGSNQPQHF
j_call: TRBJ1-5
v_call: TRBV20-1
clone_size: -
d_call: TRBD1

cdr3_nt: TGTGCCAGCAGCCAAGGCAGGGTCCGCACAGATACGCAGTATTTT
cdr3_aa: CASSQGRVRTDTQYF
j_call: TRBJ2-3
v_call: TRBV4-2
clone_size: few
d_call: -

cdr3_nt: TGCAGTGCTTATCCGGGACAGAGGGGCAATCAGCCCCAGCATTTT
cdr3_aa: CSAYPGQRGNQPQHF
j_call: TRBJ1-5
v_call: TRBV20-1
clone_size: -
d_call: TRBD1

cdr3_nt: TGTGCCAGCAGCTCCTCTGCCGGGGGGGCGGTAGGTACGCAGTATTTT
cdr3_aa: CASSSSAGGAVGTQYF
j_call: TRBJ2-3
v_call: TRBV7-6
clone_size: few
d_call: TRBD2

cdr3_nt: TGTGCCAGCAGCCCAGCCGGAAGGGGCGACAATGAGCAGTTCTTC
cdr3_aa: CASSPAGRGDNEQFF
j_call: TRBJ2-1
v_call: TRBV7-9
clone_size: -
d_call: -

cdr3_nt: TGTGCCATCAGTCCAGGGGGCTACGAGCAGTACTTC
cdr3_aa: CAISPGGYEQYF
j_call: TRBJ2-7
v_call: TRBV10-3
clone_size: few
d_call: TRBD1

cdr3_nt: TGCAAAATGGGCGGGAACTCCTACGAGCAGTACTTC
cdr3_aa: CKMGGNSYEQYF
j_call: TRBJ2-7
v_call: TRBV20-1
clone_size: many
d_call: -

cdr3_nt: TGTGCCAGCAGTCCCGGACAGGGGAGAGAGACCCAGTACTTC
cdr3_aa: CASSPGQGRETQYF
j_call: TRBJ2-5
v_call: TRBV7-9
clone_size: -
d_call: TRBD1

cdr3_nt: TGCAGTGCTGTAGTCCTAACGGGGGGATACACAGATACGCAGTATTTT
cdr3_aa: CSAVVLTGGYTDTQYF
j_call: TRBJ2-3
v_call: TRBV20-1
clone_size: -
d_call: TRBD2

cdr3_nt: TGCGGGGGTAAGGGCACTGAAGCTTTCTTT
cdr3_aa: CGGKGTEAFF
j_call: TRBJ1-1
v_call: TRBV29-1
clone_size: once
d_call: -

cdr3_nt: TGTGCCAGCAGCCAAGATATGGGTCAGGGGGTTGACGAGCAGTACTTC
cdr3_aa: CASSQDMGQGVDEQYF
j_call: TRBJ2-7
v_call: TRBV4-2
clone_size: few
d_call: TRBD1

cdr3_nt: TGTGCCAGCAGCGGACTAGCGGACATTCCCGAGACCCAGTACTTC
cdr3_aa: CASSGLADIPETQYF
j_call: TRBJ2-5
v_call: TRBV9
clone_size: -
d_call: TRBD2

cdr3_nt: TGCAGTGCTCCCCCCGGGCGCGACGTGGAGCAGTTCTTC
cdr3_aa: CSAPPGRDVEQFF
j_call: TRBJ2-1
v_call: TRBV20-1
clone_size: few
d_call: -

cdr3_nt: TGTGCCAGCAGCACCTCGCCGGGACTACGGGAAGATACGCAGTATTTT
cdr3_aa: CASSTSPGLREDTQYF
j_call: TRBJ2-3
v_call: TRBV7-2
clone_size: few
d_call: TRBD2

cdr3_nt: TGCAGCGTTGAAATTCCGACACGATACGAGCAGTACTTC
cdr3_aa: CSVEIPTRYEQYF
j_call: TRBJ2-7
v_call: TRBV29-1
clone_size: few
d_call: -

cdr3_nt: TGTGCCAGCTCACCACGTCGGCAGTCTAATGAAAAACTGTTTTTT
cdr3_aa: CASSPRRQSNEKLFF
j_call: TRBJ1-4
v_call: TRBV18
clone_size: -
d_call: -

cdr3_nt: TGTGCCAGCAGTTACGACAATTCCAATGAGCAGTTCTTC
cdr3_aa: CASSYDNSNEQFF
j_call: TRBJ2-1
v_call: TRBV6-5
clone_size: few
d_call: -

cdr3_nt: TGTGCCAGCAGCTCGACTGACAGCTCTGGGGCCAACGTCCTGACTTTC
cdr3_aa: CASSSTDSSGANVLTF
j_call: TRBJ2-6
v_call: TRBV7-6
clone_size: -
d_call: -

cdr3_nt: TGTGCCAGCAGTTACGGGTCGACAGGGGTGCGCGAGCAGTACTTC
cdr3_aa: CASSYGSTGVREQYF
j_call: TRBJ2-7
v_call: TRBV6-5
clone_size: few
d_call: TRBD1

cdr3_nt: TGTGCCAGCAGCTTGCGCGGGAGCTTAGGCGAGCAGTACTTC
cdr3_aa: CASSLRGSLGEQYF
j_call: TRBJ2-7
v_call: TRBV5-6
clone_size: -
d_call: TRBD2

cdr3_nt: TGTGCCAGCAGTTCCCCGGGGAGCAGCCAGTATGGCTACACCTTC
cdr3_aa: CASSSPGSSQYGYTF
j_call: TRBJ1-2
v_call: TRBV6-5
clone_size: -
d_call: -

cdr3_nt: TGTGCCACCAGCAGAGATTCAGGGGACACTGAAGCTTTCTTT
cdr3_aa: CATSRDSGDTEAFF
j_call: TRBJ1-1
v_call: TRBV15
clone_size: few
d_call: -

cdr3_nt: TGTGCCACCAGTGGGTGGGGGGGCTTGCGGAATGAGCAGTTCTTC
cdr3_aa: CATSGWGGLRNEQFF
j_call: TRBJ2-1
v_call: TRBV24-1
clone_size: -
d_call: -

cdr3_nt: TGCGCCAGCAGCTTGGAGGGGGCGCTCGATTCACCCCTCCACTTT
cdr3_aa: CASSLEGALDSPLHF
j_call: TRBJ1-6
v_call: TRBV5-1
clone_size: few
d_call: TRBD1

cdr3_nt: TGTGCTAGTGCTACCCAGGACAGGGGATACGAGCAGTACTTC
cdr3_aa: CASATQDRGYEQYF
j_call: TRBJ2-7
v_call: TRBV12-5
clone_size: -
d_call: TRBD1

cdr3_nt: TGCAGTGCTAGAGAGGGGACAGGGAGCGGTGAAGAGCAGTACTTC
cdr3_aa: CSAREGTGSGEEQYF
j_call: TRBJ2-7
v_call: TRBV20-1
clone_size: few
d_call: TRBD1

cdr3_nt: TGTGCCAGCAGCCAATCGTGGGCCATTTCCTACAATGAGCAGTTCTTC
cdr3_aa: CASSQSWAISYNEQFF
j_call: TRBJ2-1
v_call: TRBV4-2
clone_size: -
d_call: -

cdr3_nt: TGTGCCAGCAGCGTAGACCGGCGGGAGATGGGTCTGGGGGGTGGCAATCAGCCCCAGCATTTT
cdr3_aa: CASSVDRREMGLGGGNQPQHF
j_call: TRBJ1-5
v_call: TRBV9
clone_size: few
d_call: -

cdr3_nt: TGCGCCAGCAGCTTCGGACAGTACCGATCCGGGGAGACCCAGTACTTC
cdr3_aa: CASSFGQYRSGETQYF
j_call: TRBJ2-5
v_call: TRBV5-1
clone_size: -
d_call: -

cdr3_nt: TGCAGCGCCACCTCGGACAACTATGGCTACACCTTC
cdr3_aa: CSATSDNYGYTF
j_call: TRBJ1-2
v_call: TRBV29-1
clone_size: few
d_call: -

cdr3_nt: TGTGCCAGCAGTTCTGTAGGGACAGGGATAACAGATACGCAGTATTTT
cdr3_aa: CASSSVGTGITDTQYF
j_call: TRBJ2-3
v_call: TRBV12-3/TRBV12-4
clone_size: many
d_call: TRBD1

cdr3_nt: TGTGCCAGCAGCCCTTCGGATGGGGGGACCTCTGGGGCCAACGTCCTGACTTTC
cdr3_aa: CASSPSDGGTSGANVLTF
j_call: TRBJ2-6
v_call: TRBV4-2
clone_size: few
d_call: -

cdr3_nt: TGTGCCATCATTACCTCTGGGTACGAGCAGTACTTC
cdr3_aa: CAIITSGYEQYF
j_call: TRBJ2-7
v_call: TRBV10-3
clone_size: -
d_call: -

cdr3_nt: TGTGCCAGCAGCTTTGACTCGTTCACAGATACGCAGTATTTT
cdr3_aa: CASSFDSFTDTQYF
j_call: TRBJ2-3
v_call: TRBV7-3
clone_size: -
d_call: -